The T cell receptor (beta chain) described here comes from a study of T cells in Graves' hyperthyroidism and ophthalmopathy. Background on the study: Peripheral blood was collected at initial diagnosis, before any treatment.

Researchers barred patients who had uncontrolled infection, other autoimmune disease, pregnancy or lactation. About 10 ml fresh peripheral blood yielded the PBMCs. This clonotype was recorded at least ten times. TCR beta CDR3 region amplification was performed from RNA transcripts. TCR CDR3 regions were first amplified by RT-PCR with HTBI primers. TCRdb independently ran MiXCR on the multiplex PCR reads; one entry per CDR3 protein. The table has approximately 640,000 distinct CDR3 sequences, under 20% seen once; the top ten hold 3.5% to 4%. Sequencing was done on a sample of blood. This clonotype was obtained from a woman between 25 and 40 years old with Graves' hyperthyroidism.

The CDR3: CSASLGGINEQFF. The CDR3 DNA follows: TGCAGTGCTAGCCTAGGAGGGATCAATGAGCAGTTCTTC. V usage is TRBV20-1 and J usage is TRBJ2-1, with D possibly being TRBD2 (6 bases). In germline, CDR1 is DFQATT, CDR2 SNEGSKA (reference sequence). V was pared by 3 bases and J by 6 bases, with 12 bases between. The CDR3 consists of 13 residues.